The source of this T cell receptor beta chain is a study of blood T cell repertoires in COVID-19. Study details: In each case, the material was cDNA or gDNA derived from T cells, B-cell-depleted T cells, or PBMCs.

The CDR3 has 14 amino acids. Trimming took 2 bases from V and 3 from J; bases not matched to a gene: 3. Germline V gives CDR1 MNHEY, CDR2 SVGEGT. The authors' processing: Nucleated cell counts were estimated from reference gene primer amplification. The assay was immunoSEQ multiplex PCR, and TCRdb's table has in-frame clones only and misses some. V, J and clone size are those of that table, while D and trimming were read from the DNA. The sample includes 200,000 to 250,000 clones, 65% to 90% of them seen just once. V gene TRBV6-2 or TRBV6-3 combines with J gene TRBJ1-2; TRBD1 agrees at 7 bases. The sequence was collected from a woman in her seventies with COVID-19, enrolled during active disease. Input material: peripheral blood. The CDR3 loop is CASSYDGTDYGYTF. The DNA for the CDR3 is TGTGCCAGCAGTTACGATGGGACAGACTATGGCTACACCTTC.